These T cell receptor beta chains were read from a single sample in a study of cytomegalovirus exposure and HLA in healthy donors. Profiled with immunoSEQ multiplex PCR; TCRdb holds only in-frame clones, not every one. The data show 120,000 to 150,000 clones, 85% to 90% seen once. The sample was PBMCs. All receptors come from a young man in good health and CMV-seronegative. The CDR3 runs from the conserved cysteine through the conserved F or W. The D gene is left open where the match is weak. Not all rows give a size; the values are once, few, many and, for expanded clones, a class.

TRBV12-5	TRBD1	NA	TRBJ2-5	CASGFGLQGAGETQYF	TGTGCTAGTGGTTTTGGCCTACAGGGGGCCGGAGAGACCCAGTACTTC
TRBV5-1	TRBD1	NA	TRBJ1-2	CASSSDRVNYGYTF	TGCGCCAGCAGTTCGGACAGGGTGAATTATGGCTACACCTTC
TRBV18	TRBD1	once	TRBJ2-5	CASSPHPGQGVETQYF	TGTGCCAGCTCACCACACCCCGGGCAGGGGGTGGAGACCCAGTACTTC
TRBV15	TRBD2	NA	TRBJ2-3	CATSGTSGATDTQYF	TGTGCCACCAGCGGGACTAGCGGAGCCACAGATACGCAGTATTTT
TRBV2	TRBD1	NA	TRBJ2-7	CASRPGQGRYEQYF	TGTGCCAGCAGGCCGGGACAGGGGAGGTACGAGCAGTACTTC
TRBV10-1	TRBD2	NA	TRBJ2-1	CASRGGTSSPRLTYNEQFF	TGCGCCAGCAGGGGGGGGACTAGTTCCCCCCGGCTCACCTACAATGAGCAGTTCTTC
TRBV5-8	NA	NA	TRBJ2-2	CASSPTGRRRAGELFF	NA
TRBV7-9	NA	NA	TRBJ1-4	CASSPINEKLFF	TGTGCCAGCAGCCCTATTAATGAAAAACTGTTTTTT
TRBV5-1	TRBD1	few	TRBJ1-2	CASSSQTGDSYTF	TGCGCCAGCAGCTCCCAGACAGGGGATAGCTACACCTTC
TRBV7-8	TRBD1	NA	TRBJ2-2	CASSLEGQTNTGELFF	TGTGCCAGCAGCCTAGAGGGACAGACGAACACCGGGGAGCTGTTTTTT
TRBV6-5	TRBD1	NA	TRBJ2-5	CASSEGAETQYF	TGTGCCAGCAGCGAGGGGGCCGAGACCCAGTACTTC
TRBV28	TRBD1	NA	TRBJ2-1	CASLRRWTGNHNEQFF	TGTGCCAGCCTCCGGCGTTGGACAGGTAATCACAATGAGCAGTTCTTC
TRBV5-8	NA	NA	TRBJ2-2	CASSLERGSTGELFF	TGTGCCAGCAGCTTGGAGCGAGGAAGCACCGGGGAGCTGTTTTTT
TRBV4-1	NA	once	TRBJ2-5	CASSRIGVQETQYF	TGCGCCAGCAGTCGTATCGGGGTTCAAGAGACCCAGTACTTC
TRBV7-6	NA	NA	TRBJ1-2	CASSFLLFRGMGNYGYTF	TGTGCCAGCAGCTTTTTGTTGTTCCGGGGGATGGGTAACTATGGCTACACCTTC
TRBV15	TRBD1	NA	TRBJ2-5	CATSTSPRDRGREETQYF	TGTGCCACCAGCACGAGCCCCCGAGACAGGGGGCGCGAGGAGACCCAGTACTTC
TRBV6-5	TRBD2	NA	TRBJ2-2	CASRPGGGGELFF	TGTGCCAGCAGACCCGGGGGAGGGGGGGAGCTGTTTTTT
TRBV10-3	TRBD1	NA	TRBJ2-2	CAISLGQGANTGELFF	TGTGCCATCAGTCTAGGACAGGGGGCGAACACCGGGGAGCTGTTTTTT
TRBV12-5	NA	NA	TRBJ2-2	CASGLAHDRTYTGELFF	TGTGCTAGTGGTTTGGCACACGACAGGACCTACACCGGGGAGCTGTTTTTT
TRBV30	NA	NA	TRBJ1-4	CAWSNRALSELFF	TGTGCCTGGAGTAACAGGGCCTTATCGGAACTGTTTTTT
TRBV27	TRBD1	once	TRBJ2-7	CASSLNRGAYEQYF	TGTGCCAGCAGTTTAAACAGGGGGGCCTACGAGCAGTACTTC
TRBV9	TRBD1	NA	TRBJ1-5	CASSRTGYPNQPQHF	TGTGCCAGCAGCCGGACAGGGTATCCCAATCAGCCCCAGCATTTT
TRBV19	TRBD1	NA	TRBJ1-1	CASSIPTGGTEAFF	TGTGCCAGTAGTATACCGACAGGGGGCACTGAAGCTTTCTTT
TRBV6-6	NA	NA	TRBJ1-3	CASSYGQGSYGNTIYF	TGTGCCAGCAGTTACGGGCAGGGCTCGTACGGAAACACCATATATTTT
TRBV6-1	NA	NA	TRBJ2-3	CASSDASTDTQYF	TGTGCCAGCAGTGACGCGAGCACAGATACGCAGTATTTT
TRBV7-8	TRBD2	NA	TRBJ2-7	CASLGHRGSGRAREQYF	TGTGCCAGCCTCGGGCACAGGGGCAGCGGGAGGGCCCGAGAGCAGTACTTC
TRBV7-8	NA	once	TRBJ2-5	CASSLYRSPQETQYF	TGTGCCAGCAGCTTGTACAGGAGTCCCCAAGAGACCCAGTACTTC
TRBV19	NA	NA	TRBJ1-5	CASSPFRGRSNQPQHF	TGTGCCAGTAGTCCTTTCAGGGGCAGGAGCAATCAGCCCCAGCATTTT
TRBV12-5	TRBD2	NA	TRBJ2-7	CASGESGGSHEQYF	TGTGCTAGTGGGGAGAGCGGGGGCAGCCACGAGCAGTACTTC
TRBV4-2	NA	NA	TRBJ1-5	CASSQGGTGGGQPQHF	TGTGCCAGCAGCCAAGGCGGGACGGGAGGCGGTCAGCCCCAGCATTTT
TRBV27	TRBD1	NA	TRBJ2-7	CASLIPETGGSHEQYF	TGTGCCAGCCTGATACCCGAGACAGGGGGCTCCCACGAGCAGTACTTC
TRBV7-8	TRBD1	NA	TRBJ2-7	CASSTDRGSEQYF	TGTGCCAGCAGCACTGACAGGGGGAGCGAGCAGTACTTC
TRBV7-2	NA	NA	TRBJ1-5	CASSVQGNQPQHF	TGTGCCAGCAGCGTGCAGGGCAATCAGCCCCAGCATTTT
TRBV7-9	NA	NA	TRBJ2-1	CASSGVDEQFF	TGTGCCAGCTCCGGAGTCGATGAGCAGTTCTTC
TRBV4-1	NA	NA	TRBJ1-3	CASSQSPGADSGNTIYF	TGCGCCAGCAGCCAATCCCCTGGAGCGGACTCTGGAAACACCATATATTTT
TRBV19	TRBD1	NA	TRBJ1-2	CASADRAGGYTF	TGTGCCAGTGCAGACAGGGCCGGCGGCTACACCTTC
TRBV27	NA	NA	TRBJ2-5	CASSGPGVPETQYF	TGTGCCAGCAGTGGGCCCGGGGTCCCAGAGACCCAGTACTTC